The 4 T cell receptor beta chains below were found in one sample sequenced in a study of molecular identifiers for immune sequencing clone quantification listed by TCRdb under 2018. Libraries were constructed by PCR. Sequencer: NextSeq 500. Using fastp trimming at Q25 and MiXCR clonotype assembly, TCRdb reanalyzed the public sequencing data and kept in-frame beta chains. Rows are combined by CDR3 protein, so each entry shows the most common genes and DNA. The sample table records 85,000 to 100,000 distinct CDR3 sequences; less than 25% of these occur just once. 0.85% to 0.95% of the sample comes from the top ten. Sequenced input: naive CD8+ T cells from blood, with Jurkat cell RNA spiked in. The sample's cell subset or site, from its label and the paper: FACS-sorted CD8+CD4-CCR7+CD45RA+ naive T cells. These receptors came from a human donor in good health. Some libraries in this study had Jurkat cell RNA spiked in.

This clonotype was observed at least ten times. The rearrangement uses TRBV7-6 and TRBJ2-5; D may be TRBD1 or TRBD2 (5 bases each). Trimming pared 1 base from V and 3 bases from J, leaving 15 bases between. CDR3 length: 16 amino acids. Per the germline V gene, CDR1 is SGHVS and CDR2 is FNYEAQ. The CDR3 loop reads CASSLELGQLEETQYF. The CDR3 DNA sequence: TGTGCCAGCAGCTTAGAATTGGGGCAACTAGAAGAGACCCAGTACTTC.

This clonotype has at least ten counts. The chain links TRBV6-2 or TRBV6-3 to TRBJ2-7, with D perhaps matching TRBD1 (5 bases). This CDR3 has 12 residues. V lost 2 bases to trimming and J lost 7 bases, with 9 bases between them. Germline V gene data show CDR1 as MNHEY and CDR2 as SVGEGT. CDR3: CASSYGASEQYF. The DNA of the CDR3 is TGTGCCAGCAGTTACGGGGCTAGTGAGCAGTACTTC.

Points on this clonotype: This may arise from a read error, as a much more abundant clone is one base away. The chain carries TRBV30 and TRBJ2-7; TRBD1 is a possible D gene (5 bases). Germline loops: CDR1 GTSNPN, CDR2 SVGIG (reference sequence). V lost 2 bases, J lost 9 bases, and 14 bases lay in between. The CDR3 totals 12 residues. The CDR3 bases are TGTGCCTGGAGTAGAGACAGTAGCCCGCAGTACTTC. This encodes CAWSRDSSPQYF.

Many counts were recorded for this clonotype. The CDR3 sequence is CASKPLRDTQYF. The CDR3 region has the DNA TGTGCCAGCAAACCACTCAGGGATACGCAGTATTTT. The chain uses TRBV11-2 and TRBJ2-3; D not certain. V shed 7 bases and J shed 6 bases, with 11 bases lying between them. Germline V gives CDR1 SGHAT, CDR2 FQNNGV. The CDR3 spans 12 residues.